Listed here is a single T cell receptor beta chain. This entry is derived from a study of control samples from healthy donors and cancer patients. The data were produced by immunoSEQ multiplex PCR, yet TCRdb's version contains in-frame clones alone and is incomplete. The sample lists roughly 140,000 clones; 93% were seen once. CDR3 length: 16 amino acids. Trimming removed 4 bases from V and 5 bases from J; junction bases left unmatched: 9. Germline V gene data show CDR1 as MGHRA and CDR2 as YSYEKL. The gene calls are TRBV4-1 and TRBJ2-1; TRBD1 matches at 9 bases. The receptor was isolated from a man aged 50 to 59 in good health. The sequencing sample was made of blood. DNA of the CDR3: TGCGCCAGCAGCCCGCCCGTGGACAGGGGAAACAATGAGCAGTTCTTC. Translation: CASSPPVDRGNNEQFF.